These 19 T cell receptor beta chains were all obtained from the same sample, sequenced in a study of cytomegalovirus exposure and HLA in healthy donors. Use of 60 Vbeta and 13 Jbeta primers characterized the PCR. Clones were sequenced by immunoSEQ multiplex PCR, and TCRdb holds only the in-frame ones, with some missing. The sample records approximately 140,000 clones, less than 80% being singletons. The sequencing sample was made of PBMCs. The receptors were gathered from a woman in her forties or fifties in good health and CMV-seropositive.

V usage is TRBV7-3 and J usage is TRBJ2-2, with unresolved D. Germline V CDR1 and CDR2: SGHTA, FQGTGA. The V end was cut by 2 bases, the J end by 2 bases, with 6 bases between. CDR3 length equals 14 residues. CDR3 nucleotides: TGTGCCAGCAGCTTATGGAGAAACACCGGGGAGCTGTTTTTT. Protein sequence: CASSLWRNTGELFF.

The V call is TRBV5-1, the J call TRBJ1-6, with 8 bases lining up with TRBD1. The CDR3 runs 15 residues. Germline V CDR1 and CDR2: SGHRS, YFSETQ. After removal of 2 bases from V and 9 bases from J, the junction contained 7 bases not matched to a gene. In DNA form, the CDR3 reads TGCGCCAGCAGCTTAACGCAGGGGGCGGGTTCACCCCTCCACTTT. Translated: CASSLTQGAGSPLHF.

The chain employs TRBV29-1 and TRBJ1-1; 7 nucleotides align to TRBD1. This CDR3 is built from 14 residues. The V segment lost 6 bases and the J segment 5 bases; nucleotides outside the gene matches: 12. Germline CDR1 and CDR2: SQVTM and ANQGSEA. CDR3 nucleotides: TGCAGCGTCGCTATCGACAGGGCGGGAACTGAAGCTTTCTTT. It specifies CSVAIDRAGTEAFF.

CDR3 residues: CASSIGGGIYGYTF. The DNA of the CDR3 is TGTGCCAGTAGTATAGGAGGAGGGATATATGGCTACACCTTC. The gene calls are TRBV19 and TRBJ1-2; D is uncertain. V lost 1 base to trimming and J lost 5 bases, with 11 bases between them. Germline V gene sequence: CDR1 LNHDA, CDR2 SQIVND (reference sequence). This CDR3 is built from 14 residues.

The chain joins TRBV7-2 to TRBJ1-4; D is possibly TRBD1 (6 bases). Germline lookup yields CDR1 SGHTA and CDR2 FQGNSA. V was trimmed by 1 base and J by 5 bases, leaving 11 bases between them. CDR3 length: 15 amino acids. The CDR3 spells CASSLGPQGNEKLFF. CDR3 in DNA: TGTGCCAGCAGCTTAGGACCACAGGGAAATGAAAAACTGTTTTTT.

The chain joins TRBV7-3 to TRBJ2-3; D is possibly TRBD2 (5 bases). Between the trimmed V and J ends, which lost 5 bases and 1 base, there was a span of 16 bases. Germline V gives CDR1 SGHTA, CDR2 FQGTGA. The CDR3 contains 16 residues. The CDR3, as DNA: TGTGCCAGCAGCCTTAGCGTTACGTTCGGCACAGATACGCAGTATTTT. Protein sequence: CASSLSVTFGTDTQYF.

The rearrangement joins TRBV4-3 to TRBJ2-3; 13 positions match TRBD2. Germline CDR1 is LGHNA and CDR2 is YSLEER. The V and J ends lost 3 bases and 4 bases, in that order; junction bases with no gene match: 4. The CDR3 runs 16 residues. CDR3 region: CASSQGLAGRADTQYF. CDR3 DNA sequence: TGCGCCAGCAGCCAGGGACTAGCGGGGAGGGCAGATACGCAGTATTTT.

V usage is TRBV21-1 and J usage is TRBJ1-6; the table's D gene call, TRBD1, was not cross checked with the DNA. TRBV21-1 is marked as a pseudogene. CDR3 size: 17 residues. CDR3 region: CASERKKGPGDNSPLHF. The CDR3 DNA is TGTGCCAGCGAAAGGAAGAAAGGACCAGGGGATAATTCACCCCTCCACTTT.

This clone came up a few times. The CDR3 loop is CAWSRQAEAFF. In DNA, the CDR3 is TGTGCCTGGAGTCGGCAGGCTGAAGCTTTCTTT. V is TRBV30 and J is TRBJ1-1; no definite D call. The V end lost 2 bases, the J end lost 6 bases, and 7 bases lay between the germline ends. The CDR3 has 11 residues. CDR1 and CDR2 (germline): GTSNPN, SVGIG (reference sequence).

This clone was detected once. The chain employs TRBV18 and TRBJ2-7; 13 nucleotides match TRBD2. The CDR3 spans 15 residues. After removal of 2 bases from V and 2 bases from J, the junction contained 0 bases not matched to a gene. Germline loops: CDR1 KGHSH, CDR2 LQKENI. CDR3: CASSPGTSGAYEQYF. The CDR3 region has the DNA TGTGCCAGCTCACCAGGGACTAGCGGGGCCTACGAGCAGTACTTC.

The CDR3 reads CASSYPPTGGATEAFF. The DNA of the CDR3 is TGTGCCAGCAGTTACCCTCCGACAGGGGGCGCGACTGAAGCTTTCTTT. The rearrangement links TRBV6-5 to TRBJ1-1, with 10 bases identical to TRBD1. CDR1 and CDR2 from the germline V gene are MNHEY and SVGAGI. This CDR3 comprises 16 residues. V lost 2 bases, J lost 5 bases, and 8 bases stayed unmatched.

The rearrangement joins TRBV11-2 to TRBJ2-5; D ambiguous. TRBJ2-7 matches the DNA end more closely, so the J call is doubtful. The germline gives CDR1 SGHAT, CDR2 FQNNGV. This CDR3 contains 11 residues. The CDR3 sequence is CASSSNYEQYF. The CDR3 region has the DNA TGTGCCAGCAGCTCTAACTACGAGCAGTACTTC.

The rearrangement links TRBV19 to TRBJ1-3; D call uncertain. CDR3 length: 16 residues. Trimming took 0 bases from V and 0 from J, leaving 9 bases between them. Germline assignment: CDR1 LNHDA and CDR2 SQIVND (reference sequence). CDR3 DNA sequence: TGTGCCAGTAGTATAGATCGAACAGTCTCTGGAAACACCATATATTTT. Translating gives CASSIDRTVSGNTIYF. Full variable domain (missing parts from reference TRBV19 and TRBJ1-3): DGGITQSPKYLFRKEGQNVTLSCEQNLNHDAMYWYRQDPGQGLRLIYYSQIVNDFQKGDIAEGYSVSREKKESFPLTVTSAQKNPTAFYLCASSIDRTVSGNTIYFGEGSWLTVV.

The chain combines TRBV28 with TRBJ2-3; the match to TRBD1 covers 7 bases. The CDR3 has 14 amino acids. J was trimmed by 4 bases and V by 5 bases; bases with no gene match: 6. The germline CDR1 and CDR2 sequences are MDHEN and SYDVKM. The CDR3: CASSRQGVSDTQYF. The CDR3 coding sequence is TGTGCCAGCAGTCGCCAGGGGGTATCAGATACGCAGTATTTT.

The chain is built from TRBV10-3 and TRBJ2-2, with 9 bases matching TRBD1. V lost 6 bases, J lost 3 bases, and 5 bases stayed unmatched. The CDR3 covers 15 residues. Germline assignment: CDR1 ENHRY and CDR2 SYGVKD. This CDR3 is CAIRLRDRDTGELFF. The CDR3 DNA is TGTGCCATCAGACTCCGGGACAGGGACACCGGGGAGCTGTTTTTT.

The chain links TRBV5-1 to TRBJ2-1; 10 bases fit TRBD2. V shed 4 bases and J 6 bases; nucleotides not matched to a gene: 13. Germline CDR1 and CDR2: SGHRS and YFSETQ. CDR3 length equals 17 residues. CDR3 in amino acids: CASSPPQSSGGLNEQFF. Written as DNA, the CDR3 is TGCGCCAGCAGCCCACCTCAATCTAGCGGGGGACTCAATGAGCAGTTCTTC.

The rearrangement links TRBV19 to TRBJ2-1, with 11 bases fitting TRBD1. The CDR3 has 15 residues. Per the germline V gene, CDR1 is LNHDA and CDR2 is SQIVND (reference sequence). Unmatched junction bases numbered 5, after V lost 4 bases and J lost 6 bases. The chain's CDR3 is CASSTQGQGGNEQFF. The CDR3 nucleotides read TGTGCCAGTAGTACTCAGGGACAGGGGGGCAATGAGCAGTTCTTC.

The V call is TRBV18, the J call TRBJ1-2, with D unclear. V was shortened by 3 bases and J by 5 bases, with 19 bases between the two germline ends. The CDR3 has 16 residues. CDR1 is KGHSH and CDR2 is LQKENI in the germline V gene. CDR3 bases: TGTGCCAGCTCACCTCGGACTGAGCAGGTCTTATATGGCTACACCTTC. Its protein product is CASSPRTEQVLYGYTF. Drawing the rest from reference TRBV18 and TRBJ1-2, the complete variable domain is NAGVMQNPRHLVRRRGQEARLRCSPMKGHSHVYWYRQLPEEGLKFMVYLQKENIIDESGMPKERFSAEFPKEGPSILRIQQVVRGDSAAYFCASSPRTEQVLYGYTFGSGTRLTVV.

The chain uses TRBV27 and TRBJ2-4; 9 bases fit TRBD2. Looked up from germline, CDR1 is MNHEY and CDR2 is SMNVEV (reference sequence). The CDR3 is 16 residues long. V was clipped by 4 bases and J by 6 bases; unmatched bases: 10. The CDR3 sequence is CASSSRVGSGGNIQYF. The CDR3 bases are TGTGCCAGCAGTTCCCGGGTGGGTAGCGGGGGAAACATTCAGTACTTC.